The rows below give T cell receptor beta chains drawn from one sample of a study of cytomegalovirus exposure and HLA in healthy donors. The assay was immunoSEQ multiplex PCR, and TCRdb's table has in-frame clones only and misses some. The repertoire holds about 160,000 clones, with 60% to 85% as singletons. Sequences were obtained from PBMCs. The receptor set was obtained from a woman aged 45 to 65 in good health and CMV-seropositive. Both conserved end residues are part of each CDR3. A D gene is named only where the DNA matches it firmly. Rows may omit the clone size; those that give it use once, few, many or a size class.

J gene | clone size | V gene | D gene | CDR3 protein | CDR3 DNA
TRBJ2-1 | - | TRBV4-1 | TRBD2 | CASSQARGGREQFF | TGCGCCAGCAGCCAAGCCCGCGGGGGACGTGAGCAGTTCTTC
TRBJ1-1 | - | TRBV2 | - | CASVLTLGNTEAFF | TGTGCCAGCGTCCTTACGTTGGGCAACACTGAAGCTTTCTTT
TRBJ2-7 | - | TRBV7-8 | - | CASSLGPRQGSSYEQYF | TGTGCCAGCAGCTTAGGCCCAAGGCAGGGGAGCTCCTACGAGCAGTACTTC
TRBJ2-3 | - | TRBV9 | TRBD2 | CASSAGGQDTQYF | TGTGCCAGCAGCGCGGGGGGGCAAGATACGCAGTATTTT
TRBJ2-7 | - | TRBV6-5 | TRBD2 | CASSYSTGGPSYEQYF | TGTGCCAGCAGTTACTCTACGGGGGGGCCTTCCTACGAGCAGTACTTC
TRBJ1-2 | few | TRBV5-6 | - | CASSLGLYNYGYTF | TGTGCCAGCAGCTTGGGTCTGTATAACTATGGCTACACCTTC
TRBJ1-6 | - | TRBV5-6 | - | CASSYGLPPNSPLHF | TGTGCCAGCAGCTATGGACTTCCCCCAAATTCACCCCTCCACTTT
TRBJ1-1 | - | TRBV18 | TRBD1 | CASSPGTGRTEAFF | TGTGCCAGCTCACCAGGGACAGGGAGGACTGAAGCTTTCTTT
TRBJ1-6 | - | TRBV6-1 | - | CASSEEGRSPLHF | TGTGCCAGCAGTGAAGAGGGGCGTTCACCCCTCCACTTT
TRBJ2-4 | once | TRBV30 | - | CAWSEAAPFQYF | TGTGCCTGGAGTGAAGCGGCCCCGTTTCAGTACTTC
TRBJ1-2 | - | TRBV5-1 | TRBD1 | CASSLGQGRRGDYGYTF | TGCGCCAGCAGCTTGGGACAGGGGCGTCGTGGAGACTATGGCTACACCTTC
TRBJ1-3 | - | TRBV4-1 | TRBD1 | CASSQGQGALGNTIYF | TGCGCCAGCAGCCAAGGACAGGGGGCGCTTGGAAACACCATATATTTT
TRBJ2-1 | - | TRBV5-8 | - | CASSLDLRGQEQFF | TGTGCCAGCAGCTTGGATCTCAGGGGTCAGGAGCAGTTCTTC
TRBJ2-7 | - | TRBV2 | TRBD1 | CASTGDSSYEQYF | TGTGCCAGCACCGGGGACAGTTCCTACGAGCAGTACTTC
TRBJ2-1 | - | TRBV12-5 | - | CASGLVISGSSGEQFF | TGTGCTAGTGGTTTGGTAATTTCGGGGTCCTCCGGTGAGCAGTTCTTC